A single sample is the source of the 29 T cell receptor beta chains below, sequenced in a study of blood T cell repertoires in COVID-19. The repertoire was sequenced with immunoSEQ multiplex PCR; TCRdb's copy has only in-frame clones and lacks some. The table includes approximately 53,000 clones, approximately 83% detected once. Sequenced: peripheral blood. These receptors all come from a man aged 40-49 years with acute or convalescent COVID-19.

The count of this clone is one. The V and J genes are TRBV18 and TRBJ1-1; 8 nucleotides align to TRBD1. CDR1 is KGHSH, CDR2 LQKENI, per germline. This CDR3 is built from 16 residues. V dropped 3 bases and J dropped 1; count of bases not matched to a gene: 7. DNA for the CDR3: TGTGCCAGCTCACCGGACAGGGCTGGGGGGAACACTGAAGCTTTCTTT. Residues: CASSPDRAGGNTEAFF.

This clone was counted a single time. The rearrangement joins TRBV11-2 to TRBJ2-7, with 9 bases lining up with TRBD1. V lost 6 bases, J lost 5 bases, and 11 bases stayed unmatched. The germline V gene encodes CDR1 SGHAT and CDR2 FQNNGV. This CDR3 region has 15 residues. The CDR3 protein is CASSSTGTGSHEQYF. In DNA form, the CDR3 reads TGTGCCAGCAGTTCGACCGGGACAGGGAGTCACGAGCAGTACTTC.

This chain links TRBV5-8 with TRBJ1-5; D may be TRBD1 (6 bases). Trimming pared 5 bases from V and 4 bases from J, leaving 19 bases between. The germline V gene has CDR1 SGHTS and CDR2 YDEGEE. This CDR3 spans 16 amino acids. The CDR3 protein is CASSQDRVRGNQPQHF. The CDR3 DNA follows: TGTGCCAGCAGTCAAGATAGGGTCAGGGGAAATCAGCCCCAGCATTTT.

This chain uses TRBV15 with TRBJ1-3, with D uncertain. The CDR3 is made up of 15 amino acids. The V and J ends lost 0 bases and 1 base respectively, with 7 bases between them. Germline CDR1 is LNHNV and CDR2 is YYDKDF (reference sequence). The CDR3 region has the DNA TGTGCCACCAGCAGAGATCCAATGTCTGGAAACACCATATATTTT. Translated: CATSRDPMSGNTIYF.

CDR3 residues: CASSFTGYGYTF. The CDR3 coding sequence is TGTGCCAGCAGCTTTACAGGATATGGCTACACCTTC. The J gene is TRBJ1-2, the V gene TRBV7-9, with a weak D call TRBD1 (5 bases). CDR1 is SEHNR and CDR2 is FQNEAQ in the germline V gene (reference sequence). Trimming took off 3 bases at V and 5 bases at J, with 7 bases between the two ends. This CDR3 region has 12 residues.

The table lists this clone with a count of one. The chain links TRBV30 to TRBJ1-2, with unresolved D. V was cut by 1 base and J by 4 bases, with 10 bases left in between. The CDR3 runs to 13 residues. From germline, CDR1 is GTSNPN and CDR2 SVGIG (reference sequence). The CDR3 nucleotides read TGTGCCTGGAGTGCGGCGGGGATCTATGGCTACACCTTC. It is translated as CAWSAAGIYGYTF.

The genes are TRBV18 and TRBJ1-2, with 7 bases aligning to TRBD1. Germline V CDR1 and CDR2: KGHSH, LQKENI. Germline trimming cut 3 bases from V and 7 bases from J; bases unmatched to any gene: 14. There are 16 residues in the CDR3. As DNA, the CDR3 is TGTGCCAGCTCACCTCCCCCAGGGGGAACCATGGCTGGCTACACCTTC. Amino acids: CASSPPPGGTMAGYTF.

CDR3 sequence (DNA): TGTGCCAGCGGCGGGACTAACGGCGAGCAGTACTTC. Protein sequence: CASGGTNGEQYF. The V call is TRBV2, the J call TRBJ2-7; 7 bases are shared with TRBD2. The CDR3 length is 12 residues. Germline V gene data show CDR1 as SNHLY and CDR2 as FYNNEI. J was trimmed by 6 bases and V by 8 bases; bases with no gene match: 7.

This clone appeared once. The chain uses TRBV12-5 and TRBJ2-3, with TRBD2 identical over 9 bases. CDR3 size: 17 residues. The V gene's germline CDR1 is LGHNT and CDR2 FRNRAP. Trimming at V came to 7 bases and at J to 5 bases, leaving 16 bases not matched to a gene. The DNA for the CDR3 is TGTGCTAGTGCCCGGGGAGTGGCGGGGGGGACAGTAGATACGCAGTATTTT. Its translation is CASARGVAGGTVDTQYF.

The rearrangement uses TRBV5-4 and TRBJ2-1, with 10 bases lining up with TRBD2. The junction had 8 bases not matched to a gene; V was cut back by 6 bases and J by 5 bases. Germline V CDR1 and CDR2: SGHNT, YYREEE (reference sequence). There are 15 residues in the CDR3. The CDR3 region is CASNPAGGMNNEQFF. The CDR3 nucleotides are TGTGCCAGCAACCCAGCGGGAGGGATGAACAATGAGCAGTTCTTC.

This clone was observed a handful of times. Here the CDR3 reads CASSPRLAQETQYF. In nucleotides, the CDR3 is TGTGCCAGCAGTCCCCGTCTAGCTCAAGAGACCCAGTACTTC. The chain uses TRBV27 and TRBJ2-5, with a weak D call TRBD2 (5 bases). This CDR3 is 14 amino acids long. The germline gives CDR1 MNHEY, CDR2 SMNVEV (reference sequence). With 5 bases removed from V and 2 bases from J, the gap between germline ends came to 12 bases.

The chain couples TRBV11-2 to TRBJ2-1; 10 nucleotides line up with TRBD2. Losses at the gene ends were 8 bases for V and 6 bases for J; bases not matched to a gene: 10. CDR1 is SGHAT and CDR2 is FQNNGV in the germline V gene. The CDR3 is 15 amino acids. The CDR3 spells CASLPAGGPGNEQFF. The CDR3 nucleotides are TGTGCCAGCCTCCCAGCGGGAGGGCCGGGCAATGAGCAGTTCTTC.

This clone showed up just a few times. The genes are TRBV5-1 and TRBJ1-5, with a possible D match to TRBD1 (5 bases). The CDR3 totals 15 residues. CDR1 and CDR2 from the germline V gene are SGHRS and YFSETQ. Trimming removed 4 bases from V and 2 bases from J, with 13 bases in between. The CDR3 here is CASSAQGGGNQPQHF. CDR3 coding DNA: TGCGCCAGCAGCGCCCAGGGTGGTGGCAATCAGCCCCAGCATTTT.

V is TRBV29-1 and J is TRBJ1-1, with a tentative D call TRBD1 (6 bases). V shed 4 bases and J shed 3 bases, with 6 bases lying between them. The germline gives CDR1 SQVTM, CDR2 ANQGSEA. The CDR3 has 11 residues. The CDR3: CSVAGDTEAFF. In DNA form, the CDR3 reads TGCAGCGTTGCAGGGGACACTGAAGCTTTCTTT.

Details on this clone: A read error may account for a junction end that differs from germline. The V call is TRBV27, the J call TRBJ1-5, with D unclear. CDR3 size: 14 residues. Germline V gene lookup returns CDR1 MNHEY and CDR2 SMNVEV (reference sequence). CDR3 sequence reads: CASSQNTQSPSRDF. The CDR3 bases are TGTGCCAGCAGTCAAAACACCCAGAGCCCCTCCCGGGATTTT.

The table lists this clone with a few counts. The V and J genes are TRBV6-2 or TRBV6-3 and TRBJ1-5, with D possibly TRBD1 on 6 matching bases. Germline V gene sequence: CDR1 MNHEY, CDR2 SVGEGT. Trimming pared 1 base from V and 6 bases from J, leaving 13 bases between. The CDR3 is made up of 15 amino acids. In DNA, the CDR3 is TGTGCCAGCAGTTACTTTGGACAGTCGACTCAGCCCCAGCATTTT. Translating it yields CASSYFGQSTQPQHF.

The chain links TRBV20-1 to TRBJ2-2; the D is unclear. The germline gives CDR1 DFQATT, CDR2 SNEGSKA (reference sequence). The CDR3 runs to 15 residues. V gave up 3 bases and J gave up 4 bases, with 15 bases separating them. The CDR3 is CSASRPGIGTGELFF. The CDR3 coding sequence is TGCAGTGCTAGTAGACCAGGTATCGGCACCGGGGAGCTGTTTTTT.

This clone was seen a single time. CDR3 nucleotide sequence: TGTGCCAGCAGCCCAGGACAGACTTATAATTCACCCCTCCACTTT. The encoded protein is CASSPGQTYNSPLHF. The chain has TRBV7-9 and TRBJ1-6; TRBD1 is a possible D gene (6 bases). Trimming left V 5 bases short and J 4 bases short, with 12 bases between. The germline gives CDR1 SEHNR, CDR2 FQNEAQ (reference sequence). The CDR3 consists of 15 residues.

This chain joins TRBV5-4 and TRBJ1-4, with D perhaps TRBD1 (6 bases). V was shortened by 1 base and J by 2 bases, with 15 bases between the two germline ends. Germline CDR1 SGHNT, CDR2 YYREEE (reference sequence). This CDR3 is built from 17 residues. CDR3 coding DNA: TGTGCCAGCAGCTTGTTCCGCAGGGGATTCACTAATGAAAAACTGTTTTTT. Translation: CASSLFRRGFTNEKLFF.

The rearrangement links TRBV24-1 to TRBJ2-3; 12 nucleotides align to TRBD1. The CDR3 covers 17 residues. The V segment lost 5 bases and the J segment 5 bases; nucleotides outside the gene matches: 10. Germline V gives CDR1 KGHDR, CDR2 SFDVKD. The CDR3 coding sequence is TGTGCCACCAGTGGCTCCCCGGGACAGGGGGCGAGAGATACGCAGTATTTT. This gives the protein CATSGSPGQGARDTQYF.

This sequence joins TRBV10-3 and TRBJ1-3; 7 bases fit TRBD1. Losses at the gene ends were 6 bases for V and 0 bases for J; bases not matched to a gene: 5. Germline V gene lookup returns CDR1 ENHRY and CDR2 SYGVKD. The CDR3 is made up of 15 amino acids. This CDR3 is CAIRGTDRSGNTIYF. CDR3 sequence (DNA): TGTGCCATCAGGGGGACAGACCGCTCTGGAAACACCATATATTTT.

The CDR3 region is CASSLAVGAAQETQYF. CDR3 in DNA: TGTGCCAGCAGCTTAGCCGTTGGGGCGGCCCAAGAGACCCAGTACTTC. The gene calls are TRBV7-8 and TRBJ2-5; D is possibly TRBD1 (5 bases). There are 16 residues in the CDR3. Germline CDR1 reads SGHVS; CDR2 reads FQNEAQ. V was clipped by 0 bases and J by 1 base, with 12 bases between them.

The chain recombines TRBV7-2 with TRBJ1-2, with TRBD1 identical over 7 bases. V was clipped by 5 bases and J by 7 bases; unmatched bases: 10. The V gene's germline CDR1 is SGHTA and CDR2 FQGNSA. The CDR3 length is 14 residues. The CDR3 DNA follows: TGTGCCAGCAGCATTGAGAGGGGGCGGGGTGGCTACACCTTC. Its translation is CASSIERGRGGYTF. Full variable domain (outside the CDR3, taken from reference TRBV7-2 and TRBJ1-2): GAGVSQSPSNKVTEKGKDVELRCDPISGHTALYWYRQSLGQGLEFLIYFQGNSAPDKSGLPSDRFSAERTGGSVSTLTIQRTQQEDSAVYLCASSIERGRGGYTFGSGTRLTVV.

The rearrangement uses TRBV29-1 and TRBJ2-2; 8 bases match TRBD1. Per the germline V gene, CDR1 is SQVTM and CDR2 is ANQGSEA. V lost 0 bases to trimming and J lost 7 bases; unmatched junction nucleotides: 7. This CDR3 is built from 15 residues. CDR3 protein: CSVEEAGGVNGELFF. The CDR3 region has the DNA TGCAGCGTTGAAGAGGCAGGGGGCGTAAACGGGGAGCTGTTTTTT.

This clone was seen just once. This chain uses TRBV6-1 with TRBJ1-1; possible D gene TRBD1, 5 bases. The CDR3 has 16 residues. Trimming shortened V by 3 bases and J by 0 bases, and 14 bases separated the two germline ends. Germline V gene sequence: CDR1 MNHNS, CDR2 SASEGT. CDR3 in DNA: TGTGCCAGCAGTGATCGAAGGGGATACATGAACACTGAAGCTTTCTTT. This codes for CASSDRRGYMNTEAFF.

This chain links TRBV19 with TRBJ1-4; TRBD1 agrees at 7 bases. The germline V gene encodes CDR1 LNHDA and CDR2 SQIVND (reference sequence). The CDR3 runs to 14 residues. V lost 7 bases to trimming and J lost 4 bases; unmatched junction nucleotides: 6. Written as DNA, the CDR3 is TGTGCCAGTACAGGGGGTGTCGGTAATGAAAAACTGTTTTTT. Its translation is CASTGGVGNEKLFF.

V is TRBV9 and J is TRBJ1-2; D call uncertain. Trimming removed 7 bases from V and 4 bases from J, with 8 bases in between. The CDR3 runs to 11 residues. In germline, CDR1 is SGDLS, CDR2 YYNGEE. CDR3 amino acids: CASHSFYGYTF. The CDR3 DNA is TGTGCCAGCCATAGTTTCTATGGCTACACCTTC.

This chain uses TRBV10-3 with TRBJ1-2; 7 bases are shared with TRBD1. After removal of 9 bases from V and 6 bases from J, the junction contained 7 bases not matched to a gene. CDR1 is ENHRY, CDR2 SYGVKD, per germline. This CDR3 contains 12 residues. Here the CDR3 reads CAISDRADGYTF. DNA of the CDR3: TGTGCCATATCAGACAGGGCCGATGGCTACACCTTC.

This clone was counted a few times. The chain employs TRBV6-1 and TRBJ2-1; 10 positions agree with TRBD2. J lost 8 bases, V lost 4 bases, and 11 bases had no gene match. The CDR3 runs 16 residues. Germline V gene data show CDR1 as MNHNS and CDR2 as SASEGT. Here the CDR3 reads CASSVISAGGLYEQFF. The CDR3 bases are TGTGCCAGCAGTGTTATATCAGCGGGAGGGCTCTATGAGCAGTTCTTC.